This TCR beta chain was sequenced for a study of shared clonotypes between healthy human individuals. Study-level background: The study drew on a couple of women and a few men aged 18 to 49 as donors. Study-wide points: The represented genetic and exposure-history diversity was limited by the small number of donors.

A deep-level run was used for the assay. The table came from immunoSEQ multiplex PCR; TCRdb's copy has only in-frame clones and leaves some out. The repertoire consists of hundreds of thousands of clones, with about 95% occurring once and the leading ten covering 0.11%. CD45RO-negative cells were positively selected for CCR7, leaving out terminally differentiated effector memory CD45RA+ cells. Every one of the donors was a Caucasian adult that lived in Nashville, Tennessee. Notes on this clone: What it binds is unknown.

This CDR3 comprises 18 residues. V was clipped by 1 base and J by 5 bases; unmatched bases: 13. CDR1 and CDR2 from the germline V gene are MGHRA and YSYEKL. This receptor was identified in a woman aged 25 to 45 in good health. Sequenced material: naive CD8+ T cells sorted from blood. The chain carries TRBV4-1 and TRBJ2-7; 11 nucleotides match TRBD2. The CDR3 loop is CASSQGISPSGRFDEQYF. CDR3 bases: TGCGCCAGCAGCCAAGGAATCTCCCCTAGCGGGAGGTTCGACGAGCAGTACTTC.